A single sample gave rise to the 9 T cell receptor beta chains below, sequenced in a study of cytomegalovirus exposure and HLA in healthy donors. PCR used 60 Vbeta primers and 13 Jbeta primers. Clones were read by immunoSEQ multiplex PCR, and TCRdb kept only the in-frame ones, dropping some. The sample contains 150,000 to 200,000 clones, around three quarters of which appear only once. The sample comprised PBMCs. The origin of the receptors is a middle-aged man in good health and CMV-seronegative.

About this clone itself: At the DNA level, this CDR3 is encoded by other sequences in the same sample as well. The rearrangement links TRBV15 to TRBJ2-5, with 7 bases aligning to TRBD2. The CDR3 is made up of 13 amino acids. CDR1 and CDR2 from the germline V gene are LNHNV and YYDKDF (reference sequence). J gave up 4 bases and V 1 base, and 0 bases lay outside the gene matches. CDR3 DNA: TGTGCCACCAGCAGAGGGGGGGGAGAGACCCAGTACTTC. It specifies CATSRGGGETQYF.

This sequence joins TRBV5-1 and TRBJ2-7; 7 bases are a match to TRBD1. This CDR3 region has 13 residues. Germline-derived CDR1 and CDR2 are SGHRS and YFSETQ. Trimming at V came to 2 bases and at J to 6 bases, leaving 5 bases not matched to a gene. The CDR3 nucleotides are TGCGCCAGCAGCTTTTACAGGGGCGGCGAGCAGTACTTC. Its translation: CASSFYRGGEQYF.

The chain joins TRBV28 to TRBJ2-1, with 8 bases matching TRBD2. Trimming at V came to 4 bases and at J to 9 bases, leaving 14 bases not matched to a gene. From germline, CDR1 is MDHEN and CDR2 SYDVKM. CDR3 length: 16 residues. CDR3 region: CASSSRGSGTFSEQFF. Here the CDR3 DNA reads TGTGCCAGCAGTTCCCGTGGTAGCGGGACCTTCAGTGAGCAGTTCTTC.

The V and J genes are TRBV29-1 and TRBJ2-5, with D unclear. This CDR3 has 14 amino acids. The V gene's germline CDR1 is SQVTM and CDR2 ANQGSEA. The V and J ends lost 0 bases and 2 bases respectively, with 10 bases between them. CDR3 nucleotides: TGCAGCGTTGAAGATAACGTAGATCAAGAGACCCAGTACTTC. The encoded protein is CSVEDNVDQETQYF.

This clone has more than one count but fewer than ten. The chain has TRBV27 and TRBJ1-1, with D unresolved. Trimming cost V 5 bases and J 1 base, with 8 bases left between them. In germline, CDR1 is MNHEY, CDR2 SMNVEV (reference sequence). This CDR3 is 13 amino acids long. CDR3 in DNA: TGTGCCAGCAGTCAGAACAGGAACACTGAAGCTTTCTTT. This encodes CASSQNRNTEAFF.

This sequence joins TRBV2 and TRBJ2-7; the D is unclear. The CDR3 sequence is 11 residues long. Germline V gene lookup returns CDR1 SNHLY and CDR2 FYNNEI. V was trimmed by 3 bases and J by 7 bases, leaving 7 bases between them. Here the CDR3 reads CASSERGEQYF. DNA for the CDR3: TGTGCCAGCAGTGAGAGAGGAGAGCAGTACTTC. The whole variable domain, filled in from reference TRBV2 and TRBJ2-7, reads EPEVTQTPSHQVTQMGQEVILRCVPISNHLYFYWYRQILGQKVEFLVSFYNNEISEKSEIFDDQFSVERPDGSNFTLKIRSTKLEDSAMYFCASSERGEQYFGPGTRLTVT.

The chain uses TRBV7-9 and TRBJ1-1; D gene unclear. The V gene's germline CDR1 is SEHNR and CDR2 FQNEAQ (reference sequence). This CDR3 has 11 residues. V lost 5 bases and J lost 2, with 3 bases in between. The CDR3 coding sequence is TGTGCCAGCAGCCTAAACACTGAAGCTTTCTTT. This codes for CASSLNTEAFF.

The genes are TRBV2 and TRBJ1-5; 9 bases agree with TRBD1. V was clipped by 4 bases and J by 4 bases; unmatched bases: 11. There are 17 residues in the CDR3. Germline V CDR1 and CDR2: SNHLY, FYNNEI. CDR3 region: CASSVPPGTGLNQPQHF. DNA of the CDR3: TGTGCCAGCAGTGTACCCCCCGGGACAGGGCTAAATCAGCCCCAGCATTTT.

The CDR3 sequence is CASSEDGSMDTQYF. In DNA form, the CDR3 reads TGTGCCAGCAGTGAGGACGGGAGCATGGATACGCAGTATTTT. The chain uses TRBV2 and TRBJ2-3, with a weak D call TRBD2 (6 bases). CDR1 and CDR2 from the germline V gene are SNHLY and FYNNEI. Trimming removed 3 bases from V and 6 bases from J, with 13 bases in between. The length of the CDR3 is 14 residues. The whole variable domain, remainder taken from reference TRBV2 and TRBJ2-3, is EPEVTQTPSHQVTQMGQEVILRCVPISNHLYFYWYRQILGQKVEFLVSFYNNEISEKSEIFDDQFSVERPDGSNFTLKIRSTKLEDSAMYFCASSEDGSMDTQYFGPGTRLTVL.